The 6 T cell receptor beta chains below all came from one sample that was sequenced in a study of OX40 agonist ivuxolimab in advanced cancers. This table comes from immunoSEQ multiplex PCR, and its TCRdb copy is limited to in-frame clones, with some not included. Among tens of thousands of clones listed, roughly 94% were seen once. The sequencing here drew on CD4+ or CD8+ T cells sorted from blood, taken in a trial of the OX40 agonist ivuxolimab. The origin of the receptors is an adult with an advanced solid tumor such as melanoma, head and neck, liver or kidney cancer.

J is TRBJ2-7 and V is TRBV10-3; D might be TRBD1 (6 bases). Germline CDR1 ENHRY, CDR2 SYGVKD. The CDR3 has 15 residues. V was clipped by 0 bases and J by 2 bases, with 11 bases between them. CDR3 DNA: TGTGCCATCAGTGAGTCCAACAGGGACACCTACGAGCAGTACTTC. Amino acids: CAISESNRDTYEQYF.

CDR3 residues: CAWTGTANTEAFF. In DNA form, the CDR3 reads TGTGCCTGGACCGGGACAGCCAACACTGAAGCTTTCTTT. The V and J genes are TRBV30 and TRBJ1-1; 7 positions agree with TRBD1. The CDR3 is made up of 13 amino acids. Germline V lookup: CDR1 GTSNPN, CDR2 SVGIG (reference sequence). The V and J ends lost 4 bases and 2 bases, in that order; junction bases with no gene match: 4.

This clone was recorded once. The chain has TRBV6-1 and TRBJ1-4; 8 bases are shared with TRBD1. The CDR3 is made up of 13 amino acids. Trimming at V came to 9 bases and at J to 5 bases, leaving 5 bases not matched to a gene. CDR1 is MNHNS and CDR2 is SASEGT in the germline V gene. CDR3 DNA: TGTGCCAGTCGGACAGGGCAAAATGAAAAACTGTTTTTT. Protein: CASRTGQNEKLFF.

This chain's CDR3 is CASSLSENEQFF. CDR3 in DNA: TGTGCCAGCAGTTTGTCGGAGAATGAGCAGTTCTTC. The chain carries TRBV27 and TRBJ2-1; D not certain. V was trimmed by 3 bases and J by 7 bases, leaving 7 bases between them. The CDR3 is 12 amino acids. The germline V gene encodes CDR1 MNHEY and CDR2 SMNVEV (reference sequence).

In DNA form, the CDR3 reads TGTGCCAGCAGTCGTGGGGCGGGGGGCCCCGATTATACAGATACGCAGTATTTT. Translation gives CASSRGAGGPDYTDTQYF. This chain links TRBV9 with TRBJ2-3; 8 positions agree with TRBD2. The CDR3 contains 18 residues. Germline V gene lookup returns CDR1 SGDLS and CDR2 YYNGEE. V was pared by 5 bases and J by 3 bases, with 17 bases of the junction left unmatched. The full variable domain, completed using reference TRBV9 and TRBJ2-3, is DSGVTQTPKHLITATGQRVTLRCSPRSGDLSVYWYQQSLDQGLQFLIQYYNGEERAKGNILERFSAQQFPDLHSELNLSSLELGDSALYFCASSRGAGGPDYTDTQYFGPGTRLTVL.

This chain joins TRBV29-1 and TRBJ1-1; D is unresolved. V lost 7 bases, J lost 3 bases, and 6 bases lay in between. The germline V gene has CDR1 SQVTM and CDR2 ANQGSEA. This CDR3 region has 10 residues. The CDR3 protein is CSGRDTEAFF. The CDR3 DNA sequence: TGCAGCGGTCGGGACACTGAAGCTTTCTTT.